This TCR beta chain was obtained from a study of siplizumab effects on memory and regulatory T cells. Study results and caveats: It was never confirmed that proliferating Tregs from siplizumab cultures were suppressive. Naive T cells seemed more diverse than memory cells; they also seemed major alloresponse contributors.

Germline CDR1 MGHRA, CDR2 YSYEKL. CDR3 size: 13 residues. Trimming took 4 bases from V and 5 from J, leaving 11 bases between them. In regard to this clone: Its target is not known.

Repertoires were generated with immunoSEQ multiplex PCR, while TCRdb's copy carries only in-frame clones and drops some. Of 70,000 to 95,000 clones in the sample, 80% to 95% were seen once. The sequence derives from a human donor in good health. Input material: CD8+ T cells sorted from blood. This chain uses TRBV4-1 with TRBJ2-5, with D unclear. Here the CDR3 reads CASSPASWETQYF. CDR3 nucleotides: TGCGCCAGCAGCCCTGCCAGTTGGGAGACCCAGTACTTC.